The 26 T cell receptor beta chains below come from one sample, sequenced in a study of PD-L1 blockade in urothelial cancer. Only in-frame clones appear in the TCRdb table, and some are missing; sequencing was by immunoSEQ multiplex PCR. This table has over 35,000 clones, about 89% appearing once. As for time point: pretreatment peripheral blood. The specimen comprised PBMCs, sampled around atezolizumab (anti-PD-L1) treatment. These receptors all come from a woman aged 55 to 70 with urothelial cancer.

The V and J genes are TRBV6-6 and TRBJ2-1; 12 bases fit TRBD2. Germline V CDR1 and CDR2: MNHNY, SVGAGI (reference sequence). V shed 8 bases and J 6 bases; nucleotides not matched to a gene: 5. This CDR3 has 14 amino acids. CDR3 bases: TGTGCCAGCGTACGACTAGCGGGAGTCAATGAGCAGTTCTTC. Its translation: CASVRLAGVNEQFF.

This clone is a singleton in its sample. The chain combines TRBV6-7 with TRBJ2-7; D is perhaps TRBD2 (5 bases). TRBV6-7 is designated an ORF whose function remains uncertain. Trimming took off 2 bases at V and 2 bases at J, with 31 bases between the two ends. There are 21 residues in the CDR3. This chain's CDR3 is CASSYPKPRSTIGGDTYEQYF. The CDR3 DNA follows: TGTGCCAGCAGTTACCCTAAACCGAGATCGACCATCGGAGGCGACACCTACGAGCAGTACTTC.

The DNA for the CDR3 is TGTGCCAGCAGCTCATACCGGGACTGGAAAGAGACCCAGTACTTC. It translates to CASSSYRDWKETQYF. V and J are TRBV7-9 and TRBJ2-5; possible D gene TRBD2, 6 bases. The length of the CDR3 is 15 residues. In germline, CDR1 is SEHNR, CDR2 FQNEAQ (reference sequence). V was shortened by 4 bases and J by 3 bases, with 15 bases between the two germline ends. The full variable domain, rest sourced from reference TRBV7-9 and TRBJ2-5, is DTGVSQNPRHKITKRGQNVTFRCDPISEHNRLYWYRQTLGQGPEFLTYFQNEAQLEKSRLLSDRFSAERPKGSFSTLEIQRTEQGDSAMYLCASSSYRDWKETQYFGPGTRLLVL.

The rearrangement joins TRBV25-1 to TRBJ1-5; D may be TRBD1 (5 bases). V was cut by 10 bases and J by 4 bases, with 17 bases left in between. The germline V gene encodes CDR1 MGHDK and CDR2 SYGVNS. CDR3 length: 14 amino acids. The CDR3 region has the DNA TGTGCCACTTCCCCGGCGGGGGTGAATCAGCCCCAGCATTTT. As protein: CATSPAGVNQPQHF.

The chain has TRBV14 and TRBJ2-5, with TRBD2 matching over 7 bases. This CDR3 has 18 residues. J was trimmed by 5 bases and V by 0 bases; bases with no gene match: 15. The germline CDR1 and CDR2 sequences are SGHDN and FVKESK. The CDR3 DNA sequence: TGTGCCAGCAGCCAAGATAGGGGCGGGAGCCTCCGTGTGGAGACCCAGTACTTC. This gives the protein CASSQDRGGSLRVETQYF.

This chain links TRBV5-1 with TRBJ2-6; 12 bases line up with TRBD2. This CDR3 spans 18 amino acids. In germline, CDR1 is SGHRS, CDR2 YFSETQ. Trimming took 4 bases from V and 3 from J; bases not matched to a gene: 8. The CDR3 sequence: CASSRETSGSGGANVLTF. CDR3 nucleotide sequence: TGCGCCAGCAGCCGCGAGACTAGCGGGAGTGGTGGGGCCAACGTCCTGACTTTC. Together with reference TRBV5-1 and TRBJ2-6, the CDR3 gives the full variable domain: KAGVTQTPRYLIKTRGQQVTLSCSPISGHRSVSWYQQTPGQGLQFLFEYFSETQRNKGNFPGRFSGRQFSNSRSEMNVSTLELGDSALYLCASSRETSGSGGANVLTFGAGSRLTVL.

CDR3 nucleotides: TGTGCCAGCAGTTTATCGAGGGGGCGGTCTAATGAAAAACTGTTTTTT. Translated: CASSLSRGRSNEKLFF. The chain carries TRBV28 and TRBJ1-4; the match to TRBD1 covers 7 bases. The V segment lost 1 base and the J segment 3 bases; nucleotides outside the gene matches: 5. CDR3 length equals 16 residues. Germline loops: CDR1 MDHEN, CDR2 SYDVKM.

The chain is built from TRBV9 and TRBJ2-1; D possibly corresponds to TRBD2 (5 bases). The CDR3 totals 13 residues. V was trimmed by 0 bases and J by 8 bases, leaving 9 bases between them. The germline V gene encodes CDR1 SGDLS and CDR2 YYNGEE. The CDR3, as DNA: TGTGCCAGCAGCGTAGGTAGCGCCGATGAGCAGTTCTTC. Translating it yields CASSVGSADEQFF.

This chain joins TRBV5-1 and TRBJ1-3, with TRBD1 matching 12 bases. Germline V CDR1 and CDR2: SGHRS, YFSETQ. The J segment lost 2 bases and the V segment lost 4 bases, leaving 13 bases of the junction unmatched. CDR3 length equals 19 residues. The chain's CDR3 is CASSTSGTGGDLAGNTIYF. In DNA form, the CDR3 reads TGCGCCAGCAGCACGTCCGGGACAGGGGGCGATCTCGCTGGAAACACCATATATTTT.

The CDR3 coding sequence is TGTGCCAGCAGCTTAGGCGGGGGGTTCGAGCAGTACTTC. It encodes CASSLGGGFEQYF. The J gene is TRBJ2-7, the V gene TRBV11-2; 8 bases fit TRBD2. The junction had 2 bases not matched to a gene; V was cut back by 1 base and J by 6 bases. This CDR3 spans 13 amino acids. Germline assignment: CDR1 SGHAT and CDR2 FQNNGV.

The chain joins TRBV4-1 to TRBJ2-5; TRBD1 is a possible D gene (6 bases). This CDR3 is 15 amino acids long. Trimming cost V 0 bases and J 1 base, with 9 bases left between them. Looked up from germline, CDR1 is MGHRA and CDR2 is YSYEKL. The CDR3 bases are TGCGCCAGCAGCCAAGATGACAGGACCCAAGAGACCCAGTACTTC. This gives the protein CASSQDDRTQETQYF.

The chain links TRBV2 to TRBJ2-7; 7 bases are shared with TRBD2. This CDR3 spans 15 amino acids. Looked up from germline, CDR1 is SNHLY and CDR2 is FYNNEI. V lost 8 bases and J lost 2; bases outside the gene matches: 12. This CDR3 reads CASGEGLANTYEQYF. The CDR3 DNA is TGTGCCAGCGGGGAGGGGCTAGCGAACACCTACGAGCAGTACTTC.

This clone was seen a single time. The V call is TRBV15, the J call TRBJ1-5; D is ambiguous. V was clipped by 3 bases and J by 5 bases, with 5 bases between them. CDR3 length equals 12 residues. Germline loops: CDR1 LNHNV, CDR2 YYDKDF (reference sequence). CDR3 in DNA: TGTGCCACCAGCAGTGGAGATCAGCCCCAGCATTTT. Translating it yields CATSSGDQPQHF.

The V and J genes are TRBV6-4 and TRBJ2-3, with D perhaps matching TRBD1 (5 bases). The germline gives CDR1 MRHNA, CDR2 SNTAGT. Trimming cost V 3 bases and J 4 bases, with 8 bases left between them. The CDR3 sequence is 13 residues long. The CDR3 bases are TGTGCCAGCAGTGAAGGGGTCCCAGATACGCAGTATTTT. Its protein product is CASSEGVPDTQYF.

The chain joins TRBV13 to TRBJ2-7; a possible D gene is TRBD1 (6 bases). Trimming took 3 bases from V and 4 from J, leaving 16 bases between them. The germline gives CDR1 PRHDT, CDR2 FYEKMQ (reference sequence). The CDR3 contains 15 residues. The CDR3: CASSFSVQGSYEQYF. The DNA of the CDR3 is TGTGCCAGCAGCTTTTCAGTACAGGGAAGTTACGAGCAGTACTTC.

This clone was detected once. The J gene is TRBJ1-4, the V gene TRBV4-3; 7 bases line up with TRBD1. CDR3 length: 21 residues. Germline V CDR1 and CDR2: LGHNA, YSLEER. Losses at the gene ends were 0 bases for V and 0 bases for J; bases not matched to a gene: 16. For the CDR3, the DNA is TGCGCCAGCAGCCAAGATCGATTTAGGGACAGCAGATATGCAACTAATGAAAAACTGTTTTTT. Protein product: CASSQDRFRDSRYATNEKLFF.

V gene TRBV7-7 combines with J gene TRBJ1-1, with D unclear. V lost 1 base and J 4 bases, leaving 7 bases between the germline ends. CDR3 length: 13 residues. Germline values: CDR1 SSHAT, CDR2 FNYEAQ (reference sequence). The CDR3 DNA reads TGTGCCAGCAGCTTAGATGGCGGCACTGAAGCTTTCTTT. It encodes CASSLDGGTEAFF.

This chain joins TRBV29-1 and TRBJ1-5, with D unresolved. The length of the CDR3 is 14 residues. The V gene's germline CDR1 is SQVTM and CDR2 ANQGSEA. Trimming left V 6 bases short and J 6 bases short, with 18 bases between. Here the CDR3 DNA reads TGCAGCGTGGGAGACCCAGCAGCCGGTCAGCCCCAGCATTTT. Encoded protein: CSVGDPAAGQPQHF.

V gene TRBV7-2 combines with J gene TRBJ2-5, with D possibly TRBD2 on 5 matching bases. The CDR3 totals 16 residues. Germline loops: CDR1 SGHTA, CDR2 FQGNSA. Trimming shortened V by 2 bases and J by 2 bases, and 15 bases separated the two germline ends. CDR3 bases: TGTGCCAGCAGCTTAATGACGGGGTACGATCAAGAGACCCAGTACTTC. This gives the protein CASSLMTGYDQETQYF.

V usage is TRBV5-6 and J usage is TRBJ2-2, with a possible D match to TRBD1 (5 bases). Trimming took off 2 bases at V and 0 bases at J, with 11 bases between the two ends. From germline, CDR1 is SGHDT and CDR2 YYEEEE. The CDR3 is 16 residues long. CDR3 sequence (DNA): TGTGCCAGCAGCTTCTTTGAGACAGCGAACACCGGGGAGCTGTTTTTT. As protein: CASSFFETANTGELFF.

The V call is TRBV28, the J call TRBJ2-3; TRBD2 is a possible D gene (6 bases). Germline V gives CDR1 MDHEN, CDR2 SYDVKM. Trimming removed 2 bases at V and 2 bases at J, with 14 bases between. The CDR3 covers 16 residues. In DNA, the CDR3 is TGTGCCAGCAGTTTAGGTGCGGGGCCAAACACAGATACGCAGTATTTT. Its translation is CASSLGAGPNTDTQYF.

The chain's CDR3 is CASSFLGVEYNEQFF. The CDR3 nucleotides are TGTGCCAGCAGTTTCTTGGGCGTTGAATACAATGAGCAGTTCTTC. The chain has TRBV27 and TRBJ2-1, with no clear D. Trimming left V 3 bases short and J 4 bases short, with 13 bases between. Germline CDR1 is MNHEY and CDR2 is SMNVEV (reference sequence). This CDR3 comprises 15 residues.

V gene TRBV6-1 combines with J gene TRBJ1-1, with TRBD1 matching over 12 bases. After removal of 5 bases from V and 1 base from J, the junction contained 8 bases not matched to a gene. The CDR3 contains 17 residues. Germline-derived CDR1 and CDR2 are MNHNS and SASEGT. CDR3 nucleotides: TGTGCCAGCAGTCAAGGGCGGGACAGGGGGCCGAACACTGAAGCTTTCTTT. Its protein is CASSQGRDRGPNTEAFF.

The chain links TRBV2 to TRBJ2-7; TRBD2 matches at 8 bases. CDR3 length: 12 amino acids. CDR1 is SNHLY and CDR2 is FYNNEI in the germline V gene. After removal of 8 bases from V and 6 bases from J, the junction contained 6 bases not matched to a gene. CDR3 amino acids: CASESGGLEQYF. CDR3 DNA sequence: TGTGCCAGCGAGTCGGGAGGGCTCGAGCAGTACTTC.

The chain uses TRBV28 and TRBJ2-4; 7 bases agree with TRBD2. CDR1 MDHEN and CDR2 SYDVKM come from the germline V gene. CDR3 length equals 15 residues. V was clipped by 2 bases and J by 0 bases; unmatched bases: 1. CDR3 in amino acids: CASSLAGVAKNIQYF. Written as DNA, the CDR3 is TGTGCCAGCAGTTTAGCGGGAGTAGCCAAAAACATTCAGTACTTC.

This clone was detected once. V usage is TRBV7-2 and J usage is TRBJ1-4; D perhaps matches TRBD1 (5 bases). The CDR3 extends over 16 amino acids. The V end was cut by 1 base, the J end by 8 bases, with 17 bases between. Germline CDR1 and CDR2: SGHTA and FQGNSA. CDR3 amino acids: CASSLEGEGIEEKLFF. DNA for the CDR3: TGTGCCAGCAGCTTAGAAGGGGAGGGGATAGAGGAAAAACTGTTTTTT.